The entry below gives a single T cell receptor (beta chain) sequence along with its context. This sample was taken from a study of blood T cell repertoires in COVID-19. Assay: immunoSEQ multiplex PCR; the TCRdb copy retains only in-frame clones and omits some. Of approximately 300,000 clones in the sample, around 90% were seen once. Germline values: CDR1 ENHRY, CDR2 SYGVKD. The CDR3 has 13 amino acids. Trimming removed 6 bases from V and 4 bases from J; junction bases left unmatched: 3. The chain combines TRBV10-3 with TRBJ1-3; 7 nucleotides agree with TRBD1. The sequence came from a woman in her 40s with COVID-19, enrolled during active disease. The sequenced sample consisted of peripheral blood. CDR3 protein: CAISTGDGNTIYF. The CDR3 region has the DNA TGTGCCATCAGCACAGGGGACGGAAACACCATATATTTT.